This T cell receptor beta chain stems from a study of CD8 T cells in Susac syndrome. Stable or active relapsing-remitting multiple sclerosis, untreated and meeting revised McDonald criteria, defined the controls. The CD8+ and CD4+ T cells were negatively isolated, with the TEMRA cells enriched by FACS. General study points: It was acknowledged in the study that the number of individuals who were included in its TCR sequencing and HLA analysis was relatively small.

Per the germline V gene, CDR1 is SGHVS and CDR2 is FQNEAQ. Trimming cost V 5 bases and J 5 bases; bases outside gene matches: 11. This CDR3 is built from 15 residues. Turning to this clonotype: Its antigen remains unidentified.

An amount of RNA that ranged from roughly 0.45 to 1 ug was reverse transcribed with random hexamers. TCRdb passed the immunoSEQ multiplex PCR reads through MiXCR, listing each CDR3 protein once. The sample consists of 200,000 to 250,000 distinct CDR3 sequences, 95% of them appearing once. The sequencing sample was made of CD4+ T cells from PBMCs. The sequence came from a human donor with multiple sclerosis. V gene TRBV7-8 combines with J gene TRBJ2-5; 7 bases line up with TRBD2. The CDR3 sequence is CASSPRAGGGETQYF. As DNA, the CDR3 is TGTGCCAGCAGCCCCCGGGCTGGGGGAGGGGAGACCCAGTACTTC.